This TCR beta chain comes out of a study of beta chain features in type 1 diabetes. About the research overall: The samples had 90 million to 130 million sorted cells examined in all.

The entirety of the isolated RNA underwent reverse transcription, so expressed TCRB transcripts were sequenced. Assay: immunoSEQ multiplex PCR; the TCRdb copy retains only in-frame clones and omits some. The data show tens of thousands of clones, 55% to 70% seen once. This clone was detected a few times. Its target is not known. Whole-study results and caveats: In all four CD4+ subsets, TCRB CDR3 length was significantly, moderately reduced in type 1 diabetes. cDNA-based reads could over-represent cells with high TCR expression.

Sort purity for all populations was recorded as exceeding 98%. Sequences were obtained from stem cell memory CD4+ T cells from blood. The sequence was collected from a woman in her twenties or thirties with type 1 diabetes.

The CDR3 is CASSSFPSSGRYEQFF. DNA for the CDR3: TGTGCCAGCAGCTCCTTCCCCTCTAGCGGGAGATATGAGCAGTTCTTC. This chain joins TRBV5-6 and TRBJ2-1; 10 bases match TRBD2. The CDR3 is made up of 16 amino acids. The V gene's germline CDR1 is SGHDT and CDR2 YYEEEE. J was trimmed by 8 bases and V by 3 bases; bases with no gene match: 11.